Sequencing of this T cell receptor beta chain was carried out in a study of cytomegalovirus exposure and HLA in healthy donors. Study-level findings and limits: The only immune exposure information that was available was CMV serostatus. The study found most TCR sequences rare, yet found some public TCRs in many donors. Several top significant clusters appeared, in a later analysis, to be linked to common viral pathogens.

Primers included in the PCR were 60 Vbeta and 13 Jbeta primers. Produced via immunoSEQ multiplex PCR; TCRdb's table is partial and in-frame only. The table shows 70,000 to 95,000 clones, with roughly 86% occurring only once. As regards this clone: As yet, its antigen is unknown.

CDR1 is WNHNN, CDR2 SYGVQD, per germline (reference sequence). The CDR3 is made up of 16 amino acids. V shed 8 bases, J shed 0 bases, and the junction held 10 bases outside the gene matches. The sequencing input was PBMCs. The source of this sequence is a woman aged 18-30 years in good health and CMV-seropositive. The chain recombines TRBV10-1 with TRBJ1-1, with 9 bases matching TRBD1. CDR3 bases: TGCGCCAGCCGAGGGACAGGGAAGCTTATGAACACTGAAGCTTTCTTT. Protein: CASRGTGKLMNTEAFF.